These T cell receptor beta chains were read from a single sample in a study of OX40 agonist ivuxolimab in advanced cancers. Method: immunoSEQ multiplex PCR; TCRdb's copy keeps in-frame clones and lacks some. Of around 100,000 clones in the sample, approximately 90% were seen once. The sequenced sample was CD4+ or CD8+ T cells sorted from blood, obtained in a trial of the OX40 agonist ivuxolimab. The receptors stem from an adult with an advanced solid tumor such as melanoma, head and neck, liver or kidney cancer. The CDR3 runs from the conserved cysteine through the conserved F or W. D genes are given only for firm matches. Rows may omit the clone size; those that give it use once, few, many or a size class.

D,J,V,size,length,DNA,CDR3
.,TRBJ2-5,TRBV11-2,.,16,TGTGCCAGCAGTCTTCACGCGCCGATCGGTTTGGAGACCCAGTACTTC,CASSLHAPIGLETQYF
.,TRBJ2-7,TRBV9,.,14,TGTGCCAGCAGCCCGACGACAGATCCCTACGAGCAGTACTTC,CASSPTTDPYEQYF
TRBD1,TRBJ2-3,TRBV4-3,.,17,TGCGCCAGCAGCCAAGGGGACAGGGGCGGGAGGTGGGATACGCAGTATTTT,CASSQGDRGGRWDTQYF
TRBD1,TRBJ2-7,TRBV6-5,.,15,TGTGCCAGCAGTTCCCCGGGGACAGGGACCTACGAGCAGTACTTC,CASSSPGTGTYEQYF
.,TRBJ1-4,TRBV5-8,.,14,TGTGCCAGCAGCTTTGGGGGGGTGAATGAAAAACTGTTTTTT,CASSFGGVNEKLFF
.,TRBJ2-1,TRBV2,once,16,TGTGCCAGCAGTGATCCGGGGGAAAGCTCCTACAATGAGCAGTTCTTC,CASSDPGESSYNEQFF
.,TRBJ2-7,TRBV6-5,.,13,TGTGCCAGCAGTTACTCCAGCTACTACGAGCAGTACTTC,CASSYSSYYEQYF
.,TRBJ2-3,TRBV29-1,.,13,TGCAGCGTGCCGGGCATGAGACTAGATACGCAGTATTTT,CSVPGMRLDTQYF
.,TRBJ2-3,TRBV2,.,11,TGTGCCAGCAACCTCGCAGATACGCAGTATTTT,CASNLADTQYF
.,TRBJ1-4,TRBV18,.,14,TGTGCCAGCTCGGCTATACAGGTGGACGAAAAACTGTTTTTT,CASSAIQVDEKLFF
.,TRBJ2-1,TRBV6-5,once,15,TGTGCCAGCAGTTATCGGTTCGACAAGACAGATGAGCAGTTCTTC,CASSYRFDKTDEQFF
TRBD1,TRBJ1-1,TRBV29-1,.,12,TGCAGCGTTGGACAGGGTTCTTCTGGAGCTTTCTTT,CSVGQGSSGAFF
.,TRBJ1-2,TRBV11-2,once,14,TGTGCCAGCAGCCCCCGGACACCGAACTATGGCTACACCTTC,CASSPRTPNYGYTF
.,TRBJ1-1,TRBV6-5,.,12,TGTGCCAGCAGTTCGGAGCCGACTGAAGCTTTCTTT,CASSSEPTEAFF
.,TRBJ2-3,TRBV18,once,15,TGTGCCAGCTCACCACCGGCGAGCCTGGGAGATACGCAGTATTTT,CASSPPASLGDTQYF
.,TRBJ1-5,TRBV18,many,14,TGTGCCAGCTCATACGCAGGGTCGAGTCAGCCCCAGCATTTT,CASSYAGSSQPQHF
.,TRBJ2-7,TRBV27,.,14,TGTGCCAGCAGTTTGGGCGGACCCACGAGCGAGCAGTACTTC,CASSLGGPTSEQYF
.,TRBJ2-2,TRBV27,once,15,TGTGCCAGCAGTTTCAAAACACAGAACACCGGGGAGCTGTTTTTT,CASSFKTQNTGELFF
.,TRBJ1-4,TRBV30,.,13,TGTGCCTGGAGTGTGGTTTTCTCTGAAAAACTGTTTTTT,CAWSVVFSEKLFF
.,TRBJ2-3,TRBV18,.,14,TGTGCCAGCTCACCGGACAGTAACACAGATACGCAGTATTTT,CASSPDSNTDTQYF
.,TRBJ2-7,TRBV11-3,once,13,TGTGCCAGCAGCTTGTGGACAAGCTTTCAGCAGTACTTC,CASSLWTSFQQYF
TRBD2,TRBJ2-7,TRBV19,once,15,TGTGCCAGTAGTCTTTTAGCGGGAGGGCCCTACGAGCAGTACTTC,CASSLLAGGPYEQYF
.,TRBJ1-5,TRBV28,.,14,TGTGCCAGCAATGGAGTCCTTAGCAATCAGCCCCAGCATTTT,CASNGVLSNQPQHF
.,TRBJ1-1,TRBV5-8,.,13,TGTGCCAGCAGCCCGGGGGGGGACACTGAAGCTTTCTTT,CASSPGGDTEAFF
TRBD2,TRBJ2-3,TRBV14,.,16,TGTGCCAGCAGCCAACAGGGAGTAGCGGGGCTAGATACGCAGTATTTT,CASSQQGVAGLDTQYF
.,TRBJ2-7,TRBV9,.,14,TGTGCCAGCAGCGTAGGCGAGGGACTCTACGAGCAGTACTTC,CASSVGEGLYEQYF
.,TRBJ1-1,TRBV6-7,few,13,TGTGCCGGCACAGATTCCATGAACACTGAAGCTTTCTTT,CAGTDSMNTEAFF
TRBD1,TRBJ1-1,TRBV2,.,15,TGTGCCAGCGGGGGACAGGGCTCAACCCGCACTGAAGCTTTCTTT,CASGGQGSTRTEAFF
TRBD2,TRBJ2-5,TRBV5-1,.,15,TGCGCCAGCAGCTTGCTACTTAGCGGGAGGGAGACCCAGTACTTC,CASSLLLSGRETQYF